Sequencing of this T cell receptor (beta chain) was carried out in a study of blood T cell repertoires in COVID-19. CDR3 length: 12 amino acids. The V end was cut by 2 bases, the J end by 9 bases, with 6 bases between. Germline loops: CDR1 SGHKS, CDR2 YYEKEE (reference sequence). Profiled with immunoSEQ multiplex PCR; TCRdb holds only in-frame clones, not every one. The sample has 200,000 to 250,000 clones; around 84% are singletons. The origin of this receptor is a man over 45 with active or convalescent COVID-19. The sequenced material came from peripheral blood. V is TRBV5-5 and J is TRBJ1-6; D perhaps matches TRBD1 (5 bases). CDR3: CASSLGVSPLHF. CDR3 nucleotides: TGTGCCAGCAGCTTAGGGGTTTCACCCCTCCACTTT.